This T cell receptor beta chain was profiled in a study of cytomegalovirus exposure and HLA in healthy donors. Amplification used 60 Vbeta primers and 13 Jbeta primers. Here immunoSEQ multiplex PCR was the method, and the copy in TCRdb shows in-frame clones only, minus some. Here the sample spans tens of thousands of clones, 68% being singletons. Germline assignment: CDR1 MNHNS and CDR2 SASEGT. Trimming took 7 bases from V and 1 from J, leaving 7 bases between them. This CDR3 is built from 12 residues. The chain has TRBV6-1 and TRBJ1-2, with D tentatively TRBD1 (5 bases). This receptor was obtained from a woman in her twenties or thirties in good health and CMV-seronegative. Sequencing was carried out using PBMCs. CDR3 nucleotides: TGTGCCAGCAAAAGGGGTAACTATGGCTACACCTTC. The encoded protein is CASKRGNYGYTF.